This T cell receptor (beta chain) was documented in a study of CD8+ T cells in alopecia areata. For the study at large: Those patients who were treated received oral tofacitinib, which was given at 5 to 10 mg twice daily for moderate-to-severe alopecia areata. A 6-month period off drug followed tofacitinib, which lasted 6 to 18 months.

Germline V gene sequence: CDR1 SGHRS, CDR2 YFSETQ. This CDR3 is built from 12 residues. V was trimmed by 0 bases and J by 4 bases, leaving 5 bases between them. With regard to this clone: Additional DNA sequences in this sample encode the identical CDR3.

Alopecia areata patients provided lesional scalp punch biopsies and peripheral blood. Investigators sorted PBMCs to obtain both CD4+ and CD8+ T cells. Investigators isolated RNA and reverse transcribed it into cDNA to act as the sequencing template. Produced via immunoSEQ multiplex PCR; TCRdb's table is partial and in-frame only. The table shows about 150,000 clones, with more than 45% occurring only once. The chain is built from TRBV5-1 and TRBJ2-7; D not certain. The sequence derives from a human donor with alopecia areata. Sample: CD4+ T cells sorted from blood. CDR3 sequence (DNA): TGCGCCAGCAGCTTGGGGCGGTACGAGCAGTACTTC. It yields the protein CASSLGRYEQYF. The complete variable domain, with remaining parts taken from reference TRBV5-1 and TRBJ2-7, reads KAGVTQTPRYLIKTRGQQVTLSCSPISGHRSVSWYQQTPGQGLQFLFEYFSETQRNKGNFPGRFSGRQFSNSRSEMNVSTLELGDSALYLCASSLGRYEQYFGPGTRLTVT.